The source of this TCR beta chain is a study of T cells in Graves' hyperthyroidism and ophthalmopathy. Disease duration under 2 months; hyperthyroidism patients were aged 18 to 65. It was uncontrolled infection, other autoimmune disease, pregnancy or lactation that excluded patients. Germline CDR1 SGHNT, CDR2 YYREEE (reference sequence). The length of the CDR3 is 13 residues. Trimming took 1 base from V and 4 from J, leaving 8 bases between them. Amplified TCR beta CDR3 regions derived from RNA transcripts. The HTBI primer set was used in a first-round RT-PCR of the TCR CDR3. Each CDR3 protein is one row after TCRdb ran MiXCR on the multiplex PCR reads. The table lists hundreds of thousands of distinct CDR3 sequences, roughly 13% of them singletons. This clonotype has only a few counts.

This sequence originates from a woman between 18 and 29 years old with Graves' hyperthyroidism. The sample consisted of blood. The chain couples TRBV5-4 to TRBJ2-5; perhaps D is TRBD1 or TRBD2 (5 bases each). CDR3 sequence reads: CASSLRGVETQYF. For the CDR3, the DNA is TGTGCCAGCAGCTTGCGAGGGGTAGAGACCCAGTACTTC.